Presented here are 16 T cell receptor beta chains from one specimen sequenced in a study of vaccination effects on CD4 cells after COVID-19. Peptide-pool stimulation followed by sequencing identified expanded antigen-specific CD4+ clonotypes in the ViraFEST assay. Subsequent to approximately 9 days of culture, CD4+ T cells were isolated. Vaccine recipients lacked prior SARS-CoV-2 infection and had negative nucleocapsid antibodies. What these receptors recognize is not known. The data were produced by immunoSEQ multiplex PCR, yet TCRdb's version contains in-frame clones alone and is incomplete. The sample consists of around 23,000 clones, roughly 70% of them appearing once. The sample was CD4+ T cells from PBMCs cultured with HCoV-NL63 spike peptides, taken before COVID-19 vaccination. The receptors here all came from a human donor who received a COVID-19 vaccine.

This chain uses TRBV4-1 with TRBJ2-7; D is uncertain. Trimming took off 0 bases at V and 4 bases at J, with 13 bases between the two ends. Germline V lookup: CDR1 MGHRA, CDR2 YSYEKL. CDR3 length equals 15 residues. The CDR3 sequence: CASSQEVQILYEQYF. The CDR3, as DNA: TGCGCCAGCAGCCAAGAGGTGCAGATCCTATACGAGCAGTACTTC.

The gene calls are TRBV25-1 and TRBJ2-5; possibly TRBD1 or TRBD2 for D (5 bases each). Looked up from germline, CDR1 is MGHDK and CDR2 is SYGVNS. The CDR3 length is 18 residues. The V end lost 2 bases, the J end lost 2 bases, and 21 bases lay between the germline ends. CDR3 region: CASSEARGTGSGQETQYF. In DNA form, the CDR3 reads TGTGCCAGCAGTGAAGCGAGGGGCACGGGATCGGGACAAGAGACCCAGTACTTC.

The chain employs TRBV3-1 (or the pseudogene TRBV3-2) and TRBJ2-5; D is tentatively TRBD1 or TRBD2 (6 bases each). The CDR3 loop spans 16 amino acids. V was pared by 1 base and J by 2 bases, with 14 bases between. CDR1 is LGHDT, CDR2 YNNKEL, per germline (reference sequence). CDR3 loop: CASSQVPKGGQETQYF. CDR3 in DNA: TGTGCCAGCAGCCAAGTGCCGAAAGGGGGGCAAGAGACCCAGTACTTC.

The CDR3: CASSLRWDTQYF. The CDR3 DNA reads TGTGCCAGCAGCTTGAGGTGGGATACGCAGTATTTT. This chain uses TRBV5-4 with TRBJ2-3; D not certain. Deletions cut 1 base from V and 6 bases from J, with 6 bases between. Germline assignment: CDR1 SGHNT and CDR2 YYREEE (reference sequence). The CDR3 sequence is 12 residues long.

V is TRBV5-1 and J is TRBJ2-3; possible D gene TRBD1, 6 bases. The V gene lost 2 bases and the J gene lost 1 base, with 14 bases spanning the gap. CDR3 size: 16 residues. Germline CDR1 and CDR2: SGHRS and YFSETQ. The CDR3 coding sequence is TGCGCCAGCAGCTTAGTTTCGGCAGGGGGCACAGATACGCAGTATTTT. Translation gives CASSLVSAGGTDTQYF.

The chain recombines TRBV10-1 with TRBJ2-7; D is ambiguous. The CDR3 spans 13 residues. Trimming took 2 bases from V and 2 from J, leaving 7 bases between them. Germline V gene data show CDR1 as WNHNN and CDR2 as SYGVQD (reference sequence). This chain's CDR3 is CASSEPETYEQYF. The CDR3, as DNA: TGCGCCAGCAGTGAGCCAGAAACCTACGAGCAGTACTTC.

The table lists this clone with a few counts. The chain links TRBV14 to TRBJ1-1; D gene uncertain. Germline loops: CDR1 SGHDN, CDR2 FVKESK. CDR3 length: 15 residues. Trimming shortened V by 4 bases and J by 1 base, and 13 bases separated the two germline ends. For the CDR3, the DNA is TGTGCCAGCAGCCCCCGTGGGCAGACGAACACTGAAGCTTTCTTT. Amino acids: CASSPRGQTNTEAFF.

The chain recombines TRBV2 with TRBJ2-3; D gene ambiguous. This CDR3 has 13 residues. Germline-derived CDR1 and CDR2 are SNHLY and FYNNEI. The V end lost 2 bases, the J end lost 14 bases, and 17 bases lay between the germline ends. In nucleotides, the CDR3 is TGTGCCAGCAGTGAACATTTGTCCGCGTTGGGGTATTTT. Encoded protein: CASSEHLSALGYF.

This chain's CDR3 is CASSSERFNTEAFF. The CDR3 nucleotides read TGTGCCAGCAGCTCAGAGCGTTTTAACACTGAAGCTTTCTTT. The chain recombines TRBV7-9 with TRBJ1-1; D not certain. The CDR3 has 14 residues. With 4 bases removed from V and 2 bases from J, the gap between germline ends came to 11 bases. CDR1 is SEHNR and CDR2 is FQNEAQ in the germline V gene (reference sequence).

The chain links TRBV5-1 to TRBJ2-3; a possible D gene is TRBD1 (6 bases). Between the trimmed V and J ends, which lost 1 base and 2 bases, there was a span of 8 bases. The CDR3 spans 14 residues. Per the germline V gene, CDR1 is SGHRS and CDR2 is YFSETQ. The CDR3 region is CASSLRDTTDTQYF. CDR3 sequence (DNA): TGCGCCAGCAGCTTGAGGGACACCACAGATACGCAGTATTTT.

V and J are TRBV21-1 and TRBJ2-1; TRBD1 was called by the table and not checked on the DNA. TRBV21-1 is labeled a pseudogene. CDR3 length: 15 amino acids. CDR3 region: CASSKRDNSYNEQFF. The DNA of the CDR3 is TGTGCCAGCAGCAAACGGGACAACTCCTACAATGAGCAGTTCTTC.

In this sample, this clone turned up once. The CDR3 sequence: CASSRYIMNTEAFF. Written as DNA, the CDR3 is TGCGCCAGCAGCCGATATATCATGAACACTGAAGCTTTCTTT. This chain joins TRBV4-1 and TRBJ1-1; D ambiguous. The CDR3 consists of 14 residues. CDR1 and CDR2 from the germline V gene are MGHRA and YSYEKL. V lost 4 bases and J lost 0, with 9 bases in between.

The J gene is TRBJ2-1, the V gene TRBV27; D is unresolved. V dropped 0 bases and J dropped 1 base, with 7 bases sitting between them. CDR1 MNHEY and CDR2 SMNVEV come from the germline V gene (reference sequence). CDR3 length: 15 residues. In DNA form, the CDR3 reads TGTGCCAGCAGTTTATCCGTCGCGTCCTACAATGAGCAGTTCTTC. As protein: CASSLSVASYNEQFF.

This clone has only one observation. The chain is built from TRBV6-4 and TRBJ2-2; D ambiguous. Trimming took off 0 bases at V and 5 bases at J, with 4 bases between the two ends. CDR1 MRHNA and CDR2 SNTAGT come from the germline V gene. This CDR3 is built from 13 residues. CDR3 in DNA: TGTGCCAGCAGTGACTCGACAACCGGGGAGCTGTTTTTT. Translating gives CASSDSTTGELFF.

This chain joins TRBV3-1 (or the pseudogene TRBV3-2) and TRBJ2-3; maybe TRBD1 (6 bases). The CDR3 consists of 15 residues. The germline V and J ends were trimmed by 4 bases and 7 bases, with 18 bases remaining between them. Germline V gene sequence: CDR1 LGHDT, CDR2 YNNKEL (reference sequence). In DNA form, the CDR3 reads TGTGCCAGCAGCCGGGAGTGGGGGCGACCCCATACGCAGTATTTT. Amino acid sequence: CASSREWGRPHTQYF.

This clone was recorded only once. This rearrangement joins TRBV10-3 to TRBJ1-5; D is possibly TRBD1 (5 bases). The germline CDR1 and CDR2 sequences are ENHRY and SYGVKD. V was shortened by 5 bases and J by 1 base, with 9 bases between the two germline ends. The CDR3 sequence is 14 residues long. CDR3 region: CAISRGDSNQPQHF. The CDR3 DNA reads TGTGCCATCAGTCGAGGGGACAGCAATCAGCCCCAGCATTTT.